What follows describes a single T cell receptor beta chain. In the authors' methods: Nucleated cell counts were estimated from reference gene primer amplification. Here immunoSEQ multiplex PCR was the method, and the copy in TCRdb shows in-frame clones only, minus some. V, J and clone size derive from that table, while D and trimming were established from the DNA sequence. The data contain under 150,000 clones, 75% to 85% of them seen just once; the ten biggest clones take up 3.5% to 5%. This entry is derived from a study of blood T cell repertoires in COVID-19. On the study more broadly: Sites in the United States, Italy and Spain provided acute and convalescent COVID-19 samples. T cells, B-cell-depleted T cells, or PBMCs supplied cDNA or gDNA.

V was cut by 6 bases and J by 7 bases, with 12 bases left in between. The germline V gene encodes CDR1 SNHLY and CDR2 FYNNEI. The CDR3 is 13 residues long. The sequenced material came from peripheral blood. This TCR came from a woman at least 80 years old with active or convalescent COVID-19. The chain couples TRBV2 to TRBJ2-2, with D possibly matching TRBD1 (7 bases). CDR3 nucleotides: TGTGCCAGCAGGGCGGGACAGTACGGGGAGCTGTTTTTT. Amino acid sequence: CASRAGQYGELFF.